The rows below give T cell receptor beta chains drawn from one sample of a study of T cell changes during pregnancy in multiple sclerosis. The data were produced by immunoSEQ multiplex PCR, yet TCRdb's version contains in-frame clones alone and is incomplete. The data contain roughly 69,000 clones, approximately 90% of them singletons. Source: peripheral blood, taken in the third trimester of pregnancy. The receptor source for this set is a female donor with multiple sclerosis, enrolled in a pregnancy study. Each CDR3 is given with its conserved first and last residue. D genes are given only for firm matches. Clone size is not always given. Where it is, it says once, few, many or a class for expanded clones.

TRBJ1-1 . TRBV20-1 . CRATGGTEAFF TGCAGAGCCACGGGGGGCACTGAAGCTTTCTTT
TRBJ2-1 . TRBV4-1 . CASSHPGGLIDNEQFF TGCGCCAGCAGCCACCCCGGGGGTTTAATAGACAATGAGCAGTTCTTC
TRBJ1-1 TRBD1 TRBV18 . CASSTRDRLLNTEAFF TGTGCCAGCTCAACCCGGGACAGATTATTGAACACTGAAGCTTTCTTT
TRBJ1-2 . TRBV5-1 . CASSIGGPGGYTF TGCGCCAGCAGCATAGGTGGGCCGGGAGGCTACACCTTC
TRBJ1-6 TRBD1 TRBV6-6 once CASSGYRGTDSPLHF TGTGCCAGCAGTGGATACAGGGGGACGGATTCACCCCTCCACTTT
TRBJ2-2 TRBD1 TRBV28 . CASSLPNRGPNTGELFF TGTGCCAGCAGTCTTCCGAACAGGGGACCGAACACCGGGGAGCTGTTTTTT
TRBJ2-1 . TRBV13 . CASSPSHMMYEQFF TGTGCCAGCAGCCCGAGTCATATGATGTATGAGCAGTTCTTC
TRBJ1-2 TRBD1 TRBV19 few CASSLRDRGGGYTF TGTGCCAGTAGTCTTCGGGACAGGGGAGGTGGCTACACCTTC
TRBJ1-5 TRBD1 TRBV6-4 . CASTNLDRDQPQHF TGTGCCAGCACCAATCTCGACAGGGATCAGCCCCAGCATTTT
TRBJ1-1 TRBD1 TRBV7-9 . CASSASGTGPYTEAFF TGTGCCAGCAGCGCCTCCGGGACAGGACCTTACACTGAAGCTTTCTTT
TRBJ2-5 TRBD2 TRBV7-6 . CASSLGSRTSGWETQYF TGTGCCAGCAGCTTAGGGTCGAGGACTAGCGGGTGGGAGACCCAGTACTTC
TRBJ1-2 . TRBV20-1 . CSANSAGGYTF TGCAGTGCTAATAGTGCGGGAGGCTACACCTTC
TRBJ1-3 . TRBV12-5 . CASGTDGGSGNTIYF TGTGCTAGTGGTACCGACGGGGGCTCTGGAAACACCATATATTTT
TRBJ1-1 . TRBV7-2 few CASSSGRGTEAFF TGTGCCAGCAGCTCCGGACGAGGGACTGAAGCTTTCTTT
TRBJ2-7 . TRBV2 . CASRLYEQYF TGTGCCAGCAGACTATACGAGCAGTACTTC
TRBJ2-1 . TRBV7-9 few CASSLSLASSYNEQFF TGTGCCAGCAGCCTCTCGCTAGCATCGAGCTACAATGAGCAGTTCTTC
TRBJ1-2 TRBD1 TRBV28 . CASTSGGGQGLVYGYTF TGTGCCAGCACCTCCGGGGGAGGACAGGGGCTGGTCTATGGCTACACCTTC
TRBJ1-2 TRBD1 TRBV7-9 . CASSQIDRGHGYTF TGTGCCAGCAGCCAGATCGACAGGGGGCACGGCTACACCTTC
TRBJ1-6 TRBD1 TRBV6-1 . CASGQGTVYSPLHF TGTGCCAGTGGACAGGGGACCGTTTATTCACCCCTCCACTTT
TRBJ2-5 TRBD1 TRBV28 once CASTPGQRKTQYF TGTGCCAGCACGCCGGGACAGCGAAAGACCCAGTACTTC
TRBJ2-5 . TRBV7-2 . CASSSNPGETQYF TGTGCCAGCTCCTCTAACCCAGGGGAGACCCAGTACTTC
TRBJ1-3 TRBD1 TRBV9 . CASRSGTGTSGNTIYF TGTGCCAGCAGGTCAGGGACAGGGACCTCTGGAAACACCATATATTTT
TRBJ1-2 . TRBV30 . CAWTRTGDPNYGYTF TGTGCCTGGACTCGAACAGGAGACCCTAACTATGGCTACACCTTC
TRBJ1-4 TRBD1 TRBV6-1 . CASSDTTGVREKLFF TGTGCCAGCAGTGATACGACAGGGGTCAGAGAAAAACTGTTTTTT
TRBJ2-7 . TRBV5-1 . CASSLGVLQGVEQYF TGCGCCAGCAGCTTGGGGGTACTCCAGGGCGTCGAGCAGTACTTC
TRBJ1-1 . TRBV5-1 . CASSSVLNTEAFF TGCGCCAGCAGCTCAGTTTTGAACACTGAAGCTTTCTTT
TRBJ2-1 . TRBV9 . CASSVVEVSEQFF TGTGCCAGCAGCGTAGTGGAGGTTTCTGAGCAGTTCTTC
TRBJ1-1 . TRBV7-2 . CASSLRRGTEAFF TGTGCCAGCAGCTTAAGGCGCGGCACTGAAGCTTTCTTT
TRBJ2-5 TRBD1 TRBV29-1 . CSVEWWDRDQETQYF TGCAGCGTTGAATGGTGGGACAGGGACCAAGAGACCCAGTACTTC
TRBJ2-6 TRBD1 TRBV4-1 . CASSRWTGKRSGANVLTF TGCGCCAGCAGCCGATGGACAGGGAAACGCTCTGGGGCCAACGTCCTGACTTTC
TRBJ2-5 TRBD2 TRBV9 . CASSVVQPPATEIPGGLKTQYF TGTGCCAGCAGCGTAGTACAGCCTCCTGCCACCGAGATTCCGGGGGGGTTAAAGACCCAGTACTTC
TRBJ1-3 . TRBV30 . CAWSVGVLSSGNTIYF TGTGCCTGGAGTGTTGGAGTCCTAAGCTCTGGAAACACCATATATTTT
TRBJ2-1 . TRBV27 . CASSLRGRGYNEQFF TGTGCCAGCAGTCTCAGGGGTAGGGGATACAATGAGCAGTTCTTC
TRBJ2-7 TRBD1 TRBV6-5 . CASSSPQGAYEQYF TGTGCCAGCAGTTCCCCACAGGGGGCCTACGAGCAGTACTTC
TRBJ2-5 TRBD2 TRBV5-6 once CASSLRDYETQYF TGTGCCAGCAGCCTTAGGGACTACGAGACCCAGTACTTC
TRBJ1-2 . TRBV6-5 . CASSQGSNYGYTF TGTGCCAGCAGCCAGGGATCTAACTATGGCTACACCTTC
TRBJ2-1 . TRBV5-1 . CASSLDGNSYNEQFF TGCGCCAGCAGCTTGGACGGTAACTCCTACAATGAGCAGTTCTTC
TRBJ2-5 TRBD2 TRBV14 . CASSASGTSRIETQYF TGTGCCAGCAGCGCGTCCGGGACTAGCCGGATCGAGACCCAGTACTTC
TRBJ1-2 . TRBV7-2 few CASSLIQSSYGYTF TGTGCCAGCAGCCTAATACAGAGTTCCTATGGCTACACCTTC
TRBJ1-2 TRBD1 TRBV10-2 once CASSGPGDRGVYGYTF TGCGCCAGCAGTGGACCAGGGGACAGGGGGGTCTATGGCTACACCTTC
TRBJ1-1 TRBD1 TRBV10-2 . CASSESSWTGQNTEAFF TGCGCCAGCAGTGAGTCTTCTTGGACAGGACAGAACACTGAAGCTTTCTTT